A selection of T cell receptor beta chains follows, all from one sample in a study of blood T cell repertoires in COVID-19. Clones were read by immunoSEQ multiplex PCR, and TCRdb kept only the in-frame ones, dropping some. The table records fewer than 250,000 clones, around 92% of them present only once. The sequenced sample consisted of PBMCs or T cells enriched from blood (not recorded which). These TCRs come from a woman aged 18 to 35 who had recovered from COVID-19. The CDR3 runs from the conserved cysteine through the conserved F or W. The D gene is left open where the match is weak. Size is omitted from some rows. Given values are once, few, many or a class for expanded clones.

V	J	size	D	DNA	CDR3
TRBV7-9	TRBJ1-1	NA	NA	TGTGCCAGCAGCTTAGATGCGTCGGCAGGGCCTGAAGCTTTCTTT	CASSLDASAGPEAFF
TRBV19	TRBJ1-5	NA	NA	TGTGCCAGTAGTATAATGGTTCTTGACCGGGACTTTGCGAATCAGCCCCAGCATTTT	CASSIMVLDRDFANQPQHF
TRBV30	TRBJ2-5	once	TRBD2	TGTGCCTGGAGTGGCGGGGGGGCTTCCCAAGAGACCCAGTACTTC	CAWSGGGASQETQYF
TRBV6-1	TRBJ1-2	NA	NA	TGTGCCAGCAGTGACTACGGGAATCGAGCTAACTATGGCTACACCTTC	CASSDYGNRANYGYTF
TRBV6-5	TRBJ1-6	NA	NA	TGTGCCAGCAGTATACAGGGAGACTCACCCCTCCACTTT	CASSIQGDSPLHF
TRBV5-1	TRBJ2-1	NA	NA	TGCGCCAGCAGCTTGTACAGCCCTAATGAGCAGTTCTTC	CASSLYSPNEQFF
TRBV7-6	TRBJ2-3	few	TRBD2	TGTGCCAGCAGCCGCCCACTACTAGCGGGGGGGCAAGATACGCAGTATTTT	CASSRPLLAGGQDTQYF
TRBV7-3	TRBJ2-1	NA	TRBD1	TGTGCCAGCAGCGACTCGGGACAGGGAAAGAATGAGCAGTTCTTC	CASSDSGQGKNEQFF
TRBV4-2	TRBJ2-1	few	TRBD2	TGTGCCAGCAGCCAGGAACTAGCGGGGGGTTACAATGAGCAGTTCTTC	CASSQELAGGYNEQFF
TRBV9	TRBJ2-2	NA	TRBD1	TGTGCCAGCAGCGTAGGGTCGGGGACAGGGACCGGGGAGCTGTTTTTT	CASSVGSGTGTGELFF
TRBV13	TRBJ2-1	once	TRBD2	TGTGCCAGCAGCTCAACCGGGACTAGCGACAATGAGCAGTTCTTC	CASSSTGTSDNEQFF
TRBV2	TRBJ1-2	once	NA	TGTGCCAGCAGTGTTGACATAAGCTATGGCTACACCTTC	CASSVDISYGYTF
TRBV5-4	TRBJ1-2	NA	NA	TGTGCCAGCAGCTCCCAAGGGGGGGCTTTAGTGAGCTATGGCTACACCTTC	CASSSQGGALVSYGYTF
TRBV5-1	TRBJ1-1	NA	TRBD1	TGCGCCAGCAGCTTGGCCCGACAGGGGGTAGGCACTGAAGCTTTCTTT	CASSLARQGVGTEAFF
TRBV9	TRBJ2-3	NA	NA	TGTGCCAGCAGCGTAGGTCCTTATCGGAGGGAAAACACAGATACGCAGTATTTT	CASSVGPYRRENTDTQYF
TRBV25-1	TRBJ1-1	once	TRBD1	TGTGCCAGCAGTGAATCGGCAGGGGGTGGCACTGAAGCTTTCTTT	CASSESAGGGTEAFF
TRBV5-6	TRBJ1-6	NA	NA	TGTGCCAGCAACAGCGGGGAGGCTACCTTCTATTCACCCCTCCACTTT	CASNSGEATFYSPLHF
TRBV3-1/TRBV3-2	TRBJ1-5	NA	TRBD1	TGTGCCAGCAGCCTCGGAGGGGGCAAGGGTCAGCCCCAGCATTTT	CASSLGGGKGQPQHF
TRBV5-1	TRBJ2-3	NA	TRBD2	TGCGCCAGCAGCAGACTAGCGGGGGACACAGATACGCAGTATTTT	CASSRLAGDTDTQYF
TRBV15	TRBJ2-7	NA	NA	TGTGCCACCAGCAGGCAGGTGAGCTCCTACGAGCAGTACTTC	CATSRQVSSYEQYF
TRBV9	TRBJ2-3	NA	NA	TGTGCCAGCAGCCCCGCGGGATGGGAATACGGAGATACGCAGTATTTT	CASSPAGWEYGDTQYF
TRBV5-4	TRBJ1-1	once	NA	TGTGCCAGCAGCTTGGATGGGGGCATGAACACTGAAGCTTTCTTT	CASSLDGGMNTEAFF
TRBV18	TRBJ2-5	NA	NA	TGTGCCAGCTCAGGAGGAGAGACCCAGTACTTC	CASSGGETQYF
TRBV5-1	TRBJ1-5	NA	NA	TGCGCCAGCAGCGATGGGGGACACCCCAATCAGCCCCAGCATTTT	CASSDGGHPNQPQHF
TRBV27	TRBJ2-1	NA	TRBD1	TGTGCCAGCAGTTTTGACAGGGGAAATGAGCAGTTCTTC	CASSFDRGNEQFF
TRBV30	TRBJ2-1	NA	NA	TGTGCCTGGAAAGGTAGCTTCAATGAGCAGTTCTTC	CAWKGSFNEQFF
TRBV5-4	TRBJ2-7	few	TRBD2	TGTGCCAGCAGCCCTCAGGGGCGGGAGGACGAGCAGTACTTC	CASSPQGREDEQYF
TRBV3-1/TRBV3-2	TRBJ2-3	few	NA	TGTGCCAGCAGCCACGCGCGGGACCTCGCCCGCACAGATACGCAGTATTTT	CASSHARDLARTDTQYF
TRBV6-6	TRBJ1-5	NA	NA	TGTGCCAGCAGCCCGGGTATTAGCAATCAGCCCCAGCATTTT	CASSPGISNQPQHF
TRBV19	TRBJ1-6	NA	NA	TGTGCCAGTAGTCCGGATCGGGGATCACCCCTCCACTTT	CASSPDRGSPLHF
TRBV13	TRBJ2-7	NA	TRBD1	TGTGCCAGCAGCCAGACCGGACAGGGTCGCTACGAGCAGTACTTC	CASSQTGQGRYEQYF
TRBV5-1	TRBJ2-7	NA	TRBD2	TGCGCCAGCAGCTTGAGCATGATGAGCGGGGGGGCAGACGAGCAGTACTTC	CASSLSMMSGGADEQYF
TRBV6-5	TRBJ1-1	NA	NA	TGTGCCAGCAGTTACTCCAACAGGGTATTGAACACTGAAGCTTTCTTT	CASSYSNRVLNTEAFF
TRBV12-2	TRBJ2-1	NA	NA	TGTGCAAGTCGCTTTCCCCGGTGGCGCGACTTCAATGAGCAGTTCTTC	CASRFPRWRDFNEQFF
TRBV5-4	TRBJ1-2	NA	TRBD1	TGTGCCAGCAGCTCGGCAGGGGGAGGCTACACCTTC	CASSSAGGGYTF
TRBV7-2	TRBJ1-4	NA	NA	TGTGCCAGCAGCTTAAATCGATTGGGGGGTGAAAAACTGTTTTTT	CASSLNRLGGEKLFF
TRBV28	TRBJ2-3	NA	NA	TGTGCCAGCAGTTTACGGGGATCTACGCAGTATTTT	CASSLRGSTQYF
TRBV18	TRBJ2-5	once	NA	TGTGCCAGCTCACCCCTCACAGGGTTGGGAGAGACCCAGTACTTC	CASSPLTGLGETQYF
TRBV5-1	TRBJ2-5	NA	NA	TGCGCCAGCAGCTTCCAATCGCAGGAGACCCAGTACTTC	CASSFQSQETQYF
TRBV30	TRBJ2-5	NA	TRBD2	TGTGCCTGGAGTTTAAATAGCGGGGGGGCCCTGGAGACCCAGTACTTC	CAWSLNSGGALETQYF
TRBV5-1	TRBJ2-1	NA	TRBD1	TGCGCCAGCAGCTTCACATTACAGGGGATGGGGCCAAATGAGCAGTTCTTC	CASSFTLQGMGPNEQFF
TRBV7-9	TRBJ2-7	NA	TRBD1	TGTGCCAGCAGCCCTGACAGGGGGTGGTACGAGCAGTACTTC	CASSPDRGWYEQYF
TRBV24-1	TRBJ2-1	NA	NA	TGTGCCACCAGTGATCGCCTCAGGGGAGGGGGATGGAATGAGCAGTTCTTC	CATSDRLRGGGWNEQFF